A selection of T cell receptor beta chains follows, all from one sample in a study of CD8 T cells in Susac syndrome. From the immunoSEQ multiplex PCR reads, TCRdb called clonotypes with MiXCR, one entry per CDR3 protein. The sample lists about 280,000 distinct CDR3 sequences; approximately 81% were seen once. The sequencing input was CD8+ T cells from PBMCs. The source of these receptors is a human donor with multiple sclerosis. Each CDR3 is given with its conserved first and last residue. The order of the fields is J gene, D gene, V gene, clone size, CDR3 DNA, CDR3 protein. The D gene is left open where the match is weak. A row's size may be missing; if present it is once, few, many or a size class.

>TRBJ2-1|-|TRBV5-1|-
TGCGCCAGCAGCTCCTTGGGGGAAAGCTCCTACAATGAGCAGTTCTTC
CASSSLGESSYNEQFF
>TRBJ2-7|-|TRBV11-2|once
TGTGCCAGCAGCTTAGACGGATACTACGAGCAGTACTTC
CASSLDGYYEQYF
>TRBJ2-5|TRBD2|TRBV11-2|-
TGTGCCAGCAGCTTAGATCCGGGAGGTGGAGAGACCCAGTACTTC
CASSLDPGGGETQYF
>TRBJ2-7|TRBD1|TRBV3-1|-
TGTGCCAGCAGCCCAAACAGGGGCCTCTACGAGCAGTACTTC
CASSPNRGLYEQYF
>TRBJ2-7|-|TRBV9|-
TGTGCCAGCAGCGGCCCTGGGGCCGCCCCCTACGAGCAGTACTTC
CASSGPGAAPYEQYF
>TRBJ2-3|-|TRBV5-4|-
TGTGCCAGCAGCTTGGGGGGGGCACAGGGACTCAGAAAAGATACGCAGTATTTT
CASSLGGAQGLRKDTQYF
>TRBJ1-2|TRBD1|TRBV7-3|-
TGTGCCAGCAGCCGATTGGACAGGACCTATGGCTACACCTTC
CASSRLDRTYGYTF
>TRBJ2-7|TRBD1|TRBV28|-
TGTGCCAGCAGTTTCCCCTGGACAGGGGGCACCTACGAGCAGTACTTC
CASSFPWTGGTYEQYF
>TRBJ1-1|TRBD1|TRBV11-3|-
TGTGCCAGCAGCTTAACACGGGACAGGCGACCCTTCTTT
CASSLTRDRRPFF
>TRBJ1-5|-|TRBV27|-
TGTGCCAGCAGGCCCCTAGGCAGGGACCTCCCTAGCAATCAGCCCCAGCATTTT
CASRPLGRDLPSNQPQHF
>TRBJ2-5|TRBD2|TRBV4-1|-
TGCGCCAGCAGTTCGGGGGAGGGGTTGCAAGAGACCCAGTACTTC
CASSSGEGLQETQYF
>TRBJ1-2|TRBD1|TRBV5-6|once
TGTGCCAGCAGCCGAGGACAGGGAAACTATGGCTACACCTTC
CASSRGQGNYGYTF
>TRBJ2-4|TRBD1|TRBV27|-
TGTGCCAGCAGTACCCGCGACAGGGGGGACATTCAGTACTTC
CASSTRDRGDIQYF
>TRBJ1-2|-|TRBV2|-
TGTGCCAGTCAGGGGAACTATGGCTACACCTTC
CASQGNYGYTF
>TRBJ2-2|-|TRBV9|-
TGTGCCAGCAGCGAGGACGGTCTCTACACCGGGGAGCTGTTTTTT
CASSEDGLYTGELFF
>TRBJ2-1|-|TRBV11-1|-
TGTGCCAGCAGCTTGGGGATAGAGAACAGTTACAATGAGCAGTTCTTC
CASSLGIENSYNEQFF